This TCR beta chain is drawn from a study of T cells in women clearing cervical HPV infection. Overall study findings and caveats: Repertoire richness, not evenness, was significantly elevated in CIN3+ cases versus controls.

On this clone: The target antigen is unknown. The CDR3 is cut off 3 residues early in the read; its end comes from the germline J gene.

Generated by immunoSEQ multiplex PCR, the TCRdb table keeps only in-frame clones and is missing some. This repertoire includes roughly 20,000 clones. V shed 4 bases and J shed 4 bases, with 15 bases lying between them. The V gene's germline CDR1 is SGHVS and CDR2 FQNEAQ. This CDR3 spans 15 amino acids. The TCR comes from a woman aged 18 to 75 with a cervical HPV16 infection that either progressed to CIN3+ or cleared (not recorded which). V and J are TRBV7-8 and TRBJ2-3, with D perhaps matching TRBD1 (5 bases). What was sequenced was blood buffy coat. This CDR3 reads CASSSSPQQADTQYF. The sequenced CDR3 bases are TGTGCCAGCAGCTCATCCCCACAACAGGCAGATACG. The variable domain in full, with the rest retrieved from reference TRBV7-8 and TRBJ2-3, is GAGVSQSPRYKVAKRGQDVALRCDPISGHVSLFWYQQALGQGPEFLTYFQNEAQLDKSGLPSDRFFAERPEGSVSTLKIQRTQQEDSAVYLCASSSSPQQADTQYFGPGTRLTVL.